One and the same sample provided the 10 T cell receptor beta chains below, sequenced in a study of lymphopenia after photon versus proton radiotherapy. This table comes from immunoSEQ multiplex PCR, and its TCRdb copy is limited to in-frame clones, with some not included. The sample yields over 35,000 clones, just over 85% seen once. The sequenced sample was peripheral blood, obtained from a patient treated with proton-based radiotherapy. These receptors were collected from an older woman with pancreatic cancer. Some clones in this sample may be carry-over from other donors' samples.

The genes are TRBV15 and TRBJ1-4; 8 positions agree with TRBD1. Germline values: CDR1 LNHNV, CDR2 YYDKDF (reference sequence). CDR3 length: 15 residues. The J segment lost 1 base and the V segment lost 8 bases, leaving 6 bases of the junction unmatched. The CDR3 spells CATSPGQGTNEKLFF. In DNA form, the CDR3 reads TGTGCCACCTCTCCCGGACAGGGAACTAATGAAAAACTGTTTTTT.

Comments on this clone: Other nucleotide sequences in the sample specify the same CDR3. This rearrangement joins TRBV11-2 to TRBJ2-3, with 10 positions matching TRBD2. The CDR3 consists of 16 residues. Germline-derived CDR1 and CDR2 are SGHAT and FQNNGV. V gave up 3 bases and J gave up 4 bases; unmatched junction bases: 7. The CDR3 DNA is TGTGCCAGCAGCTTTAACCGTCTAGCGGGAGCAGATACGCAGTATTTT. It codes for CASSFNRLAGADTQYF. The full variable domain, completed using reference TRBV11-2 and TRBJ2-3, is EAGVAQSPRYKIIEKRQSVAFWCNPISGHATLYWYQQILGQGPKLLIQFQNNGVVDDSQLPKDRFSAERLKGVDSTLKIQPAKLEDSAVYLCASSFNRLAGADTQYFGPGTRLTVL.

The chain uses TRBV27 and TRBJ1-6; a possible D gene is TRBD1 (6 bases). There are 19 residues in the CDR3. Germline V gives CDR1 MNHEY, CDR2 SMNVEV (reference sequence). V lost 5 bases, J lost 0 bases, and 20 bases lay in between. CDR3 region: CASSNIRDTLSSYNSPLHF. The CDR3 nucleotides are TGTGCCAGCAGTAATATTCGGGACACTTTGAGCTCCTATAATTCACCCCTCCACTTT.

This clone was observed once. The chain combines TRBV30 with TRBJ1-1; possible D gene TRBD1, 5 bases. The CDR3 spans 13 residues. CDR1 is GTSNPN and CDR2 is SVGIG in the germline V gene (reference sequence). The ends were cut back, 2 bases at V and 4 bases at J, with 11 bases in the middle. Written as DNA, the CDR3 is TGTGCCTGGAGTAGTCAGGGCCCCACTGAAGCTTTCTTT. This gives the protein CAWSSQGPTEAFF.

The count of this clone is one. This chain connects TRBV30 to TRBJ1-1; D not resolved. This CDR3 is 13 amino acids long. CDR1 is GTSNPN and CDR2 is SVGIG in the germline V gene (reference sequence). Between the trimmed V and J ends, which lost 0 bases and 7 bases, there was a span of 12 bases. This CDR3 reads CAWSVVGSFEAFF. CDR3 nucleotide sequence: TGTGCCTGGAGTGTGGTGGGGTCATTTGAAGCTTTCTTT.

This clone was seen more than once but under ten times. The chain combines TRBV27 with TRBJ1-5; a weak D match, TRBD1 (5 bases). The CDR3 spans 16 residues. Germline values: CDR1 MNHEY, CDR2 SMNVEV (reference sequence). V lost 5 bases, J lost 4 bases, and 18 bases lay in between. The CDR3 loop reads CASSPHFSRGNQPQHF. DNA for the CDR3: TGTGCCAGCAGTCCCCACTTCTCCCGGGGGAATCAGCCCCAGCATTTT.

The chain recombines TRBV7-3 with TRBJ2-6; unclear D gene. V gave up 1 base and J gave up 0 bases, with 7 bases separating them. Germline values: CDR1 SGHTA, CDR2 FQGTGA. This CDR3 is built from 16 residues. The CDR3 sequence: CASSLMASSGANVLTF. CDR3 bases: TGTGCCAGCAGCTTAATGGCTAGCTCTGGGGCCAACGTCCTGACTTTC.

The rearrangement links TRBV5-6 to TRBJ2-3; D may be TRBD1 or TRBD2 (5 bases each). With 4 bases removed from V and 0 bases from J, the gap between germline ends came to 18 bases. CDR3 size: 17 residues. The V gene's germline CDR1 is SGHDT and CDR2 YYEEEE. The CDR3 loop is CASSPGPAPISTDTQYF. The CDR3, as DNA: TGTGCCAGCAGCCCGGGACCCGCCCCCATCAGCACAGATACGCAGTATTTT. Using reference TRBV5-6 and TRBJ2-3 for the parts outside the CDR3, the full variable domain is DAGVTQSPTHLIKTRGQQVTLRCSPKSGHDTVSWYQQALGQGPQFIFQYYEEEERQRGNFPDRFSGHQFPNYSSELNVNALLLGDSALYLCASSPGPAPISTDTQYFGPGTRLTVL.

The CDR3 coding sequence is TGTGCCAGCACCCCATGGGGGGGGGCTCAAGAGCAGTACTTC. It is translated as CASTPWGGAQEQYF. The genes are TRBV27 and TRBJ2-7, with D maybe TRBD2 (7 bases). CDR3 length: 14 residues. Trimming took off 7 bases at V and 7 bases at J, with 20 bases between the two ends. Germline V lookup: CDR1 MNHEY, CDR2 SMNVEV (reference sequence).

The chain employs TRBV27 and TRBJ2-1, with unresolved D. CDR1 is MNHEY and CDR2 is SMNVEV in the germline V gene (reference sequence). Trimming took off 4 bases at V and 2 bases at J, with 6 bases between the two ends. This CDR3 has 13 residues. The chain's CDR3 is CASSYSPYNEQFF. CDR3 bases: TGTGCCAGCAGTTATTCCCCCTACAATGAGCAGTTCTTC.